Sequencing of this T cell receptor (beta chain) was carried out in a study of radiation and T cells in renal cell carcinoma. Study results and limitations: Pretreatment tumor biopsies were lacking, so baseline clonotypes are unknown.

Clones were sequenced by immunoSEQ multiplex PCR, and TCRdb holds only the in-frame ones, with some missing. The table has some 150,000 clones, approximately 90% seen once. The CDR3 runs to 14 residues. Germline-derived CDR1 and CDR2 are SGHRS and YFSETQ. The V and J ends lost 2 bases and 6 bases respectively, with 15 bases between them. Sample time point: blood 2 weeks post-SBRT. This sample's treatment: 15 Gy SBRT to primary tumor, nephrectomy 4 weeks later. Serial blood draws occurred at baseline and 2 and 4 weeks post-SBRT. On this clone itself: No antigen is known for it.

The chain joins TRBV5-1 to TRBJ2-7; a weak D match, TRBD2 (6 bases). The TCR was taken from a woman in her forties or fifties with renal cell carcinoma. The sequencing here drew on blood, taken from a patient whose treatment included radiotherapy and nephrectomy. The chain's CDR3 is CASSFGVGGSEQYF. The CDR3 DNA sequence: TGCGCCAGCAGCTTTGGGGTTGGGGGGTCCGAGCAGTACTTC. Full variable domain (outside the CDR3, taken from reference TRBV5-1 and TRBJ2-7): KAGVTQTPRYLIKTRGQQVTLSCSPISGHRSVSWYQQTPGQGLQFLFEYFSETQRNKGNFPGRFSGRQFSNSRSEMNVSTLELGDSALYLCASSFGVGGSEQYFGPGTRLTVT.